This paragraph reports one T cell receptor beta chain. The CDR3 spans 14 residues. The V end was cut by 4 bases, the J end by 1 base, with 10 bases between. Per the germline V gene, CDR1 is MNHEY and CDR2 is SMNVEV (reference sequence). This specimen belongs to a study of T cells after yellow fever vaccination. Study observations and caveats: Few clonotypes appeared in both CD4 and CD8 compartments. Re-detected after boosting: most primary clones, 96% of CD4 and 80% to 90% of CD8.

TCR cDNA was made by 5'RACE template switching, adding a universal primer site and UMIs. TCRdb re-called the 5' RACE reads with MiXCR, one entry per CDR3 protein. The sample comprises more than 45,000 distinct CDR3 sequences, about 5.6% of which are singletons, and 25% to 40% rests with the top ten. The sample here was PBMCs, either bulk or a sorted T-cell subset (CD4+, CD8+, memory, or dextramer-sorted; not recorded which), taken on the day of the yellow fever booster vaccination. The rearrangement uses TRBV27 and TRBJ2-5; D ambiguous. The origin of this receptor is a man aged 18 to 35 who received the YFV17D yellow fever vaccine. CDR3 residues: CASSSQNVQETQYF. In DNA form, the CDR3 reads TGTGCCAGCAGTTCACAGAACGTCCAAGAGACCCAGTACTTC.